This T cell receptor beta chain appears in the sequencing data of a study of monozygotic twins with cystic fibrosis. For the study at large: Three micrograms of fragmented DNA underwent approximately 15 PCR cycles for library preparation. Study outcomes and limitations: Nucleotide-identical clonotype sharing was significantly higher within monozygotic CF twin pairs than between unrelated CF individuals.

This clone was detected once. Its antigen is as yet unknown. The germline V gene has CDR1 LGHNA and CDR2 YSLEER. The CDR3 runs 14 residues. V lost 4 bases and J lost 7, with 17 bases in between. Sequencing used immunoSEQ multiplex PCR; TCRdb keeps in-frame clones, though not all of them. The sample holds roughly 10,000 clones, approximately 99.4% seen once. The chain is built from TRBV4-3 and TRBJ2-7; D is perhaps TRBD1 or TRBD2 (5 bases each). The clonotype originates from a man between 18 and 29 years old with cystic fibrosis. The source material was blood. The DNA for the CDR3 is TGCGCCAGCAGCCCTAAAGTCGGGGCTGCGGAGCAGTACTTC. Translation gives CASSPKVGAAEQYF.